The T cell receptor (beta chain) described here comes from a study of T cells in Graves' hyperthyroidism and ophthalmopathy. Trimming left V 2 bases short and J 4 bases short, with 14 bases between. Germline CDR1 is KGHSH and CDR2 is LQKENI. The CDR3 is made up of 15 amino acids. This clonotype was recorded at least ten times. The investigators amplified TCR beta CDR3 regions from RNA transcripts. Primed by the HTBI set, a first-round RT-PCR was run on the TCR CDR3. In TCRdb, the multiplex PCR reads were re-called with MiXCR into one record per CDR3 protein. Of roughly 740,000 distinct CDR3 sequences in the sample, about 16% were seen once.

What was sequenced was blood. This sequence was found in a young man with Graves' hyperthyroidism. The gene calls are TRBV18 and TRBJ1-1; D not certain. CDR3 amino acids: CASSPIGPAGTEAFF. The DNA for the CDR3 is TGTGCCAGCTCACCAATAGGCCCCGCGGGCACTGAAGCTTTCTTT.